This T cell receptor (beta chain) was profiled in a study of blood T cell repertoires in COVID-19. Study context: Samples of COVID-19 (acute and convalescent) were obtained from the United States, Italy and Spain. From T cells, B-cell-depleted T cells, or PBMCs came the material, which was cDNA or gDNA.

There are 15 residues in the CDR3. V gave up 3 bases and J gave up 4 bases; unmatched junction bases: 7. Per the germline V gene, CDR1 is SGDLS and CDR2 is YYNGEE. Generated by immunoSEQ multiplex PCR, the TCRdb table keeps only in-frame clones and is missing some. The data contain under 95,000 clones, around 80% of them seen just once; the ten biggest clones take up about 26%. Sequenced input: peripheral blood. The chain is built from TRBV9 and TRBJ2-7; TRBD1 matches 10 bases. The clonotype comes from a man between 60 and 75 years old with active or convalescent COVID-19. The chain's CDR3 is CASSAGGTGEYEQYF. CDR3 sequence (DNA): TGTGCCAGCAGCGCCGGCGGGACAGGGGAATACGAGCAGTACTTC.